The next 19 T cell receptor beta chains were all read from a single sample in a study of shared clonotypes between healthy human individuals. The protocol was immunoSEQ multiplex PCR, while the TCRdb copy is restricted to in-frame clones and leaves out a portion. The top ten clones hold more than 0.35% of a sample with about 2.4 million clones, 80% to 95% of them seen once. Sequencing was carried out using naive CD4+ T cells from PBMCs. Stated subset: CD45RA+ positively selected. The receptors were sampled from a man aged 18 to 29 in good health. Some clones in this sample may be carry-over from other donors' samples.

This chain joins TRBV2 and TRBJ2-5; 7 bases are a match to TRBD1. The germline V gene encodes CDR1 SNHLY and CDR2 FYNNEI. J gave up 0 bases and V 6 bases, and 7 bases lay outside the gene matches. The length of the CDR3 is 15 residues. CDR3 nucleotides: TGTGCCAGCAGGTCGGTGACAGGGTACCAAGAGACCCAGTACTTC. This gives the protein CASRSVTGYQETQYF.

The rearrangement links TRBV9 to TRBJ2-3; 11 bases match TRBD2. CDR1 is SGDLS and CDR2 is YYNGEE in the germline V gene. After removal of 3 bases from V and 3 bases from J, the junction contained 15 bases not matched to a gene. The CDR3 is 19 amino acids. The CDR3 nucleotides read TGTGCCAGCAGCGATAGTTACCTAGCGGGAGGAGGTGGTACAGATACGCAGTATTTT. Protein sequence: CASSDSYLAGGGGTDTQYF.

The chain employs TRBV11-2 and TRBJ2-1, with TRBD1 matching over 10 bases. This CDR3 has 18 amino acids. V lost 5 bases, J lost 4 bases, and 14 bases stayed unmatched. Germline assignment: CDR1 SGHAT and CDR2 FQNNGV. The CDR3 sequence is CASSPTGGGGGAYNEQFF. CDR3 bases: TGTGCCAGCAGCCCGACAGGGGGCGGCGGAGGGGCTTACAATGAGCAGTTCTTC.

This sequence joins TRBV28 and TRBJ1-1, with D possibly TRBD1 on 6 matching bases. CDR1 and CDR2 from the germline V gene are MDHEN and SYDVKM. The CDR3 has 11 amino acids. With 5 bases removed from V and 10 bases from J, the gap between germline ends came to 11 bases. The CDR3 bases are TGTGCCAGCAGTATCCACAGGGTAGCTTTCTTT. Residues: CASSIHRVAFF.

The chain is built from TRBV5-1 and TRBJ1-3, with 7 bases that match TRBD1. The junction had 10 bases not matched to a gene; V was cut back by 4 bases and J by 3 bases. Per germline, CDR1 SGHRS and CDR2 YFSETQ. CDR3 size: 16 residues. The CDR3 here is CASSKGQPTFGNTIYF. CDR3 coding DNA: TGCGCCAGCAGCAAGGGACAGCCGACCTTTGGAAACACCATATATTTT. Complete variable domain (other parts from reference TRBV5-1 and TRBJ1-3): KAGVTQTPRYLIKTRGQQVTLSCSPISGHRSVSWYQQTPGQGLQFLFEYFSETQRNKGNFPGRFSGRQFSNSRSEMNVSTLELGDSALYLCASSKGQPTFGNTIYFGEGSWLTVV.

The J gene is TRBJ1-1, the V gene TRBV6-1; D perhaps matches TRBD1 (5 bases). Trimming took off 2 bases at V and 11 bases at J, with 12 bases between the two ends. Germline CDR1 MNHNS, CDR2 SASEGT. This CDR3 region has 12 residues. The CDR3 DNA is TGTGCCAGCAGTGAACAACTGGGGGACGCTTTCTTT. This gives the protein CASSEQLGDAFF.

V and J are TRBV15 and TRBJ2-1, with 11 bases identical to TRBD2. Germline CDR1 is LNHNV and CDR2 is YYDKDF (reference sequence). V lost 2 bases and J lost 2; bases outside the gene matches: 5. The CDR3 runs to 17 residues. The DNA for the CDR3 is TGTGCCACCAGCAGACTTCGACTAGCGGGGCCCTACAATGAGCAGTTCTTC. Protein product: CATSRLRLAGPYNEQFF.

The chain is built from TRBV28 and TRBJ2-5; 8 nucleotides match TRBD1. The better agreement between TRBJ2-7 and the DNA end casts doubt on the J call. The CDR3 runs 16 residues. In germline, CDR1 is MDHEN, CDR2 SYDVKM. Here the CDR3 reads CASSTRWGQDSYEQYF. The DNA of the CDR3 is TGTGCCAGCAGTACGCGTTGGGGACAGGACTCCTACGAGCAGTACTTC.

This CDR3 is CASSSSLAGYEQYF. CDR3 sequence (DNA): TGCGCCAGCAGCTCTTCACTAGCGGGTTACGAGCAGTACTTC. V gene TRBV5-1 combines with J gene TRBJ2-7; 9 bases align to TRBD2. V shed 3 bases and J 4 bases; nucleotides not matched to a gene: 5. The germline V gene encodes CDR1 SGHRS and CDR2 YFSETQ. The CDR3 runs to 14 residues.

The V gene is TRBV5-4, the J gene TRBJ2-5; D tentatively fits TRBD1 or TRBD2 (5 bases each). This CDR3 is 15 amino acids long. CDR1 and CDR2 (germline): SGHNT, YYREEE (reference sequence). Trimming removed 4 bases at V and 1 base at J, with 14 bases between. The CDR3 loop is CASSMPGRSQETQYF. As DNA, the CDR3 is TGTGCCAGCAGCATGCCGGGACGGTCCCAAGAGACCCAGTACTTC.

This clone was detected only once. The chain is built from TRBV4-3 and TRBJ2-2; D uncertain. This CDR3 region has 16 residues. V was pared by 0 bases and J by 3 bases, with 11 bases between. Germline lookup yields CDR1 LGHNA and CDR2 YSLEER. The CDR3 sequence: CASSQEYRPDTGELFF. CDR3 in DNA: TGCGCCAGCAGCCAAGAATATCGACCAGACACCGGGGAGCTGTTTTTT.

The genes are TRBV27 and TRBJ2-3, with D hard to call. Trimming cost V 8 bases and J 1 base, with 19 bases left between them. This CDR3 contains 16 residues. Germline V lookup: CDR1 MNHEY, CDR2 SMNVEV (reference sequence). CDR3 sequence: CASSPAGEVGTDTQYF. In DNA form, the CDR3 reads TGTGCCAGCTCCCCCGCCGGCGAGGTTGGCACAGATACGCAGTATTTT.

The V call is TRBV6-4, the J call TRBJ2-4, with D possibly TRBD2 on 5 matching bases. CDR1 and CDR2 (germline): MRHNA, SNTAGT. Trimming removed 5 bases at V and 4 bases at J, with 15 bases between. The CDR3 runs 15 residues. CDR3: CASSRISGKKNIQYF. CDR3 DNA: TGTGCCAGCAGTCGTATTTCCGGGAAAAAAAACATTCAGTACTTC.

The chain carries TRBV7-2 and TRBJ2-3, with D hard to call. This CDR3 has 14 amino acids. V was trimmed by 5 bases and J by 5 bases, leaving 14 bases between them. Looked up from germline, CDR1 is SGHTA and CDR2 is FQGNSA. The CDR3 protein is CASSPPPIRDTQYF. CDR3 sequence (DNA): TGTGCCAGCAGCCCCCCCCCAATCCGAGATACGCAGTATTTT.

As regards this clone: A much larger clone lies a single base off, so this may be a read error. Different DNA sequences within this sample yield the same CDR3. The J gene is TRBJ1-1, the V gene TRBV18; tentative D call: TRBD1 (5 bases). CDR1 KGHSH and CDR2 LQKENI come from the germline V gene. V was pared by 3 bases and J by 1 base, with 6 bases between. CDR3 length: 13 residues. CDR3 loop: CASSPQGNTEAFF. Written as DNA, the CDR3 is TGTGCCAGCTCACCCCAGGGGAACACTGAAGCTTTCTTT.

This clone was picked up one time. The J gene is TRBJ2-1, the V gene TRBV29-1; TRBD2 matches 11 bases. Losses at the gene ends were 4 bases for V and 4 bases for J; bases not matched to a gene: 3. The CDR3 runs to 14 residues. Per germline, CDR1 SQVTM and CDR2 ANQGSEA. This CDR3 reads CSVVGTSGYNEQFF. In nucleotides, the CDR3 is TGCAGCGTTGTCGGGACTAGCGGATACAATGAGCAGTTCTTC.

The gene calls are TRBV2 and TRBJ2-2, with unresolved D. CDR1 SNHLY and CDR2 FYNNEI come from the germline V gene. This CDR3 region has 15 residues. Deletions cut 3 bases from V and 5 bases from J, with 13 bases between. The CDR3 sequence is CASSDQVRVTGELFF. The DNA for the CDR3 is TGTGCCAGCAGTGATCAGGTTAGAGTAACCGGGGAGCTGTTTTTT.

The chain carries TRBV7-8 and TRBJ2-7, with unresolved D. Germline V gene data show CDR1 as SGHVS and CDR2 as FQNEAQ. Trimming cost V 1 base and J 5 bases, with 18 bases left between them. The CDR3 runs 16 residues. CDR3 in DNA: TGTGCCAGCAGCTTAGAATTTGGCGGAGTCGTCAACGAGCAGTACTTC. Its translation is CASSLEFGGVVNEQYF.

The chain carries TRBV20-1 and TRBJ1-1, with no clear D. Trimming took 8 bases from V and 9 from J, leaving 16 bases between them. CDR3 length equals 11 residues. Germline CDR1 DFQATT, CDR2 SNEGSKA (reference sequence). This CDR3 reads CSHYVGSKAFF. DNA for the CDR3: TGCAGTCACTACGTAGGGAGTAAAGCTTTCTTT.